This T cell receptor (beta chain) is drawn from a study of regulatory T cells in long-lasting Graves disease. Many counts were recorded for this clonotype. As to time point: newly diagnosed GD, antithyroid drugs for less than 3 months. The authors made the TCR library using RNA they extracted from PBMCs. Building the TCR beta libraries relied on iRepertoire HTBI primers, and CDR3 regions underwent Arm-PCR. From the multiplex PCR reads, TCRdb called clonotypes with MiXCR, one entry per CDR3 protein. The table records 350,000 to 450,000 distinct CDR3 sequences, more than 12% of them present only once. These data are also associated with another study on T cells in Graves' hyperthyroidism and ophthalmopathy.

The sequence came from a woman aged 25-40 years with Graves disease. Sequenced here: peripheral blood mononuclear cells (PBMCs), sampled at new diagnosis, from a patient treated with antithyroid drugs.

DNA of the CDR3: TGTGCCAGCAGTGTGCAGGGGGAGACTTACGAGCAGTACTTC. Translation: CASSVQGETYEQYF. This chain links TRBV2 with TRBJ2-7; TRBD1 aligns across 7 bases. This CDR3 is built from 14 residues. Germline V gives CDR1 SNHLY, CDR2 FYNNEI. Germline trimming cut 4 bases from V and 4 bases from J; bases unmatched to any gene: 7. Combining the CDR3 with reference TRBV2 and TRBJ2-7 gives the whole variable domain EPEVTQTPSHQVTQMGQEVILRCVPISNHLYFYWYRQILGQKVEFLVSFYNNEISEKSEIFDDQFSVERPDGSNFTLKIRSTKLEDSAMYFCASSVQGETYEQYFGPGTRLTVT.